This TCR beta chain was obtained from a study of T cell responses to AZD1222 COVID-19 vaccine. Concerning this clone: Antigen: not known.

V dropped 4 bases and J dropped 1; count of bases not matched to a gene: 3. In germline, CDR1 is SGHKS, CDR2 YYEKEE (reference sequence). The CDR3 totals 14 residues. Study results and limitations: Epitopes outside B.1.351 and B.1.1.7 mutated regions reportedly drew nearly half of spike TCRs. Increases in Spike-specific TCR breadth and depth were seen after two AZD1222 doses. Donors were largely white British and mainly female; clonal diversity was possibly underestimated.

Some clones are missing from TCRdb's copy, which holds only in-frame ones; the method was immunoSEQ multiplex PCR. The sample lists 99,000 or so clones; approximately 88% were seen once. The source of this sequence is an adult in good health. The chain joins TRBV5-5 to TRBJ2-7; 9 bases align to TRBD1. The source material was peripheral blood, sampled on day 0 of AZD1222 vaccination. This chain's CDR3 is CASSHGTGSYEQYF. The CDR3, as DNA: TGTGCCAGCAGCCACGGGACAGGGTCCTACGAGCAGTACTTC.